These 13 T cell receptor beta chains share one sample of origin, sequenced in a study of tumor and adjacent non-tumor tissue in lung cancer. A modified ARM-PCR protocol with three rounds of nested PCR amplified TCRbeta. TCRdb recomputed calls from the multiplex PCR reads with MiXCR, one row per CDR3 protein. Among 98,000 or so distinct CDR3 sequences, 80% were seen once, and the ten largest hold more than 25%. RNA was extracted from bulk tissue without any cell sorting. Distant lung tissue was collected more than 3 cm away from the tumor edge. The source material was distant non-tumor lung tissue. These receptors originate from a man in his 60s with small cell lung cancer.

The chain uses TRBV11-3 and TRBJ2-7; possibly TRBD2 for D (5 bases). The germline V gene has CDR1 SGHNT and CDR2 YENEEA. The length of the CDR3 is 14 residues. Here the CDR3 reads CVISFGEYSYEQYF. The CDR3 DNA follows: TGTGTTATCAGCTTCGGGGAATACTCCTACGAGCAGTACTTC.

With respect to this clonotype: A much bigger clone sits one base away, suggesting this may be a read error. In DNA, the CDR3 is TGCGCCAGCAGCCCGGGAGTAGCGGGAGGCACAGATACGCAGTATTTT. The encoded protein is CASSPGVAGGTDTQYF. This sequence joins TRBV5-1 and TRBJ2-3; 9 bases align to TRBD2. With V trimmed by 4 bases and J by 1 base, 7 bases remained unmatched. Germline-derived CDR1 and CDR2 are SGHRS and YFSETQ. CDR3 size: 16 residues.

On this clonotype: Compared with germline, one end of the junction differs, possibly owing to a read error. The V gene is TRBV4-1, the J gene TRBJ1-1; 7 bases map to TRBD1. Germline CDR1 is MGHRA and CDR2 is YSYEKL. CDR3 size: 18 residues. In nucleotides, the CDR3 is TGCGCCAGCAGCCAAGATTTGGGGACAGCACGGTCAAACACCGAAGCTTTCTTT. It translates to CASSQDLGTARSNTEAFF.

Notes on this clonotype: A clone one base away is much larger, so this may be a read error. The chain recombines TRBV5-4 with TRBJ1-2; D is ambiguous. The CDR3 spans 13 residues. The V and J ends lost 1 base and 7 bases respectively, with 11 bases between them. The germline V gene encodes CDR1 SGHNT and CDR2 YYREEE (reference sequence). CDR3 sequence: CASSLISRGGYTF. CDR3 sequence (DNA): TGTGCCAGCAGCTTGATTTCCCGGGGTGGCTACACCTTC.

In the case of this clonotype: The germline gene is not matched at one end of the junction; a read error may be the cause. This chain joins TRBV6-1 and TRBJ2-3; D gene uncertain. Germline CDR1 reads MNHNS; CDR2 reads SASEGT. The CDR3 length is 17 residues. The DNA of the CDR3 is TGTGCCAGCAGTCATCGGCAGTTTGTGATTAGCACAGATATGCAGTATTTT. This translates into CASSHRQFVISTDMQYF.

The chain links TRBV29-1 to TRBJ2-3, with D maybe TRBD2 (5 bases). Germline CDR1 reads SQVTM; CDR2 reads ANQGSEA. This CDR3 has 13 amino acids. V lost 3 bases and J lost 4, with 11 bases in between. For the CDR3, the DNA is TGCAGCGTTGAGAGACGGGGAGCAGATACGCAGTATTTT. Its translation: CSVERRGADTQYF.

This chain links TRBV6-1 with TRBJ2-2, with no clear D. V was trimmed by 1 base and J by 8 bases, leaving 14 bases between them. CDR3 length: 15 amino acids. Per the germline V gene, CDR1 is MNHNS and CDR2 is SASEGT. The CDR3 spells CASSEDQGMPGELFF. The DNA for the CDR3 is TGTGCCAGCAGTGAAGACCAAGGCATGCCGGGGGAGCTGTTTTTT.

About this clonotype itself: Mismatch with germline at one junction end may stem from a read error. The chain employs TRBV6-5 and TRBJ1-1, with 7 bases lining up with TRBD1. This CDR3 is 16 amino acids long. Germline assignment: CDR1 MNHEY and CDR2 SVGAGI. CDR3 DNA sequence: TGTGCCTGCAGTTATTCCCCTAAGGGGGCAAGCACTGAAGCTTTCTTT. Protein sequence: CACSYSPKGASTEAFF.

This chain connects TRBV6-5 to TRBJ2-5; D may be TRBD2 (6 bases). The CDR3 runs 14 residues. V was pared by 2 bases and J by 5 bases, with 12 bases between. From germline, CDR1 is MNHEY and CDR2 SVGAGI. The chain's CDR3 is CASSYHGGRETQYF. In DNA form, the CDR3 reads TGTGCCAGCAGTTACCACGGGGGACGGGAGACCCAGTACTTC.

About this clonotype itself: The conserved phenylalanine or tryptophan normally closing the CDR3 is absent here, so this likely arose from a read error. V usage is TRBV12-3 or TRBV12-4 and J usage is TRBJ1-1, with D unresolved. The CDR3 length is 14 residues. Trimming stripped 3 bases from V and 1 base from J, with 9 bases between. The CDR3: CASSFPLGNTEAFL. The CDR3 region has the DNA TGTGCCAGCAGTTTCCCCCTGGGGAACACTGAAGCTTTCCTT.

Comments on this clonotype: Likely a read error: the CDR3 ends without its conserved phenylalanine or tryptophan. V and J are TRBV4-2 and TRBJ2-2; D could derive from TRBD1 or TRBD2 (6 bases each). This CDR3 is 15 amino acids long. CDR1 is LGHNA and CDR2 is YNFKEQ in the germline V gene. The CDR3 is CASRQEGGRTGELFS. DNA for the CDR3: TGTGCCAGCCGCCAAGAGGGGGGTAGGACCGGGGAGCTGTTTTCT.

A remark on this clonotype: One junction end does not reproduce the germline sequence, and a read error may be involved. This CDR3 reads CAISLPEGSGRADEHYF. The CDR3 DNA reads as TGTGCCATCAGCCTCCCAGAAGGTAGCGGGAGGGCCGACGAACATTACTTC. The rearrangement uses TRBV11-1 and TRBJ2-7; 11 bases fit TRBD2. The CDR3 totals 17 residues. The germline CDR1 and CDR2 sequences are SGHAT and FQDESV (reference sequence).

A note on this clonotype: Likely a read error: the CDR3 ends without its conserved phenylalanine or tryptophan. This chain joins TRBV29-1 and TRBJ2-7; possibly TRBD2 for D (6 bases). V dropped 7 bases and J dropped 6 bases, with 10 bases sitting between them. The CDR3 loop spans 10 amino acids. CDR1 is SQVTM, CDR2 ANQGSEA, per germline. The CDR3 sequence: CSGLEGEQYL. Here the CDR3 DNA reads TGCAGCGGACTAGAAGGCGAGCAGTACCTC.